The present T cell receptor (beta chain) was sequenced within a study of blood T cell repertoires in COVID-19. The wider study: Whether acute or convalescent, the COVID-19 samples came from the United States, Italy and Spain.

Authors' methods: Amplification with reference gene primers provided the estimates of nucleated cell counts. Profiling relied on immunoSEQ multiplex PCR, and the TCRdb table lists in-frame clones only, not all of them. The V and J calls and clone size are taken from that table; D and trimming were inferred from the DNA. The table records around 86,000 clones, roughly 91% of them present only once. CDR1 is SGHRS, CDR2 YFSETQ, per germline. The CDR3 extends over 14 amino acids. Between the trimmed V and J ends, which lost 5 bases and 2 bases, there was a span of 13 bases. Sequencing used peripheral blood. The receptor's source is a woman over 75 with acute or convalescent COVID-19. The V and J genes are TRBV5-1 and TRBJ1-2; D call uncertain. This CDR3 reads CASRAEESNYGYTF. CDR3 DNA: TGCGCCAGCAGGGCAGAGGAATCGAACTATGGCTACACCTTC. The whole variable domain, remainder taken from reference TRBV5-1 and TRBJ1-2, is KAGVTQTPRYLIKTRGQQVTLSCSPISGHRSVSWYQQTPGQGLQFLFEYFSETQRNKGNFPGRFSGRQFSNSRSEMNVSTLELGDSALYLCASRAEESNYGYTFGSGTRLTVV.